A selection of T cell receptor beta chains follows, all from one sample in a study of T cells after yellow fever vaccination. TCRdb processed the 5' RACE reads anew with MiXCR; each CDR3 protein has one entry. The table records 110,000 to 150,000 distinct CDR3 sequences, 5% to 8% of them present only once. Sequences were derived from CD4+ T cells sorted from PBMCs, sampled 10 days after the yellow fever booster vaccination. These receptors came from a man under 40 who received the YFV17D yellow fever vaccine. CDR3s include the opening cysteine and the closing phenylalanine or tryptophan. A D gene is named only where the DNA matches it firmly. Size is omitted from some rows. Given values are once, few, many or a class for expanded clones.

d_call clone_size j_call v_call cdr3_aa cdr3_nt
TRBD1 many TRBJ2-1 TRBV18 CASSPGTGGNGEQFF TGTGCCAGCTCACCCGGGACAGGGGGTAACGGTGAGCAGTTCTTC
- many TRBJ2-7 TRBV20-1 CSAMTEHYEQYF TGCAGTGCTATGACAGAGCACTACGAGCAGTACTTC
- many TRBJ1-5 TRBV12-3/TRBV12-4 CASSLGQAQLPQHF TGTGCCAGCAGTTTAGGGCAGGCGCAACTGCCCCAGCATTTT
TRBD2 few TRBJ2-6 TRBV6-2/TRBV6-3 CASTLAGGPGANVLTF TGTGCCAGCACTCTAGCGGGAGGGCCTGGGGCCAACGTCCTGACTTTC
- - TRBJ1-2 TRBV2 CASSLRGSGVGGYTF TGTGCCAGCAGCCTTAGGGGTAGCGGGGTCGGCGGCTACACCTTC
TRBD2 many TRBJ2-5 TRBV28 CASIPAGEETQYF TGTGCCAGCATTCCAGCGGGAGAAGAGACCCAGTACTTC
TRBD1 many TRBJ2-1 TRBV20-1 CSDTAGTASSYNEQFF TGCAGTGATACAGCCGGGACAGCTAGCTCCTACAATGAGCAGTTCTTC
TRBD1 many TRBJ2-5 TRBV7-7 CASSLRDRSQETQYF TGTGCTAGCAGCTTGAGGGACAGGTCACAAGAGACCCAGTACTTC
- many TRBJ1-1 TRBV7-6 CASSYLSGALNTEAFF TGTGCCAGCAGCTACCTATCAGGGGCCCTGAACACTGAAGCTTTCTTT
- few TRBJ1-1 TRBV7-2 CASSLGGWLGTEAFF TGTGCCAGCAGCTTAGGGGGATGGCTTGGCACTGAAGCTTTCTTT
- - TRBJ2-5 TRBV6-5 CASSYLAGGQETQYF TGTGCCAGCAGTTACTTGGCTGGGGGGCAAGAGACCCAGTACTTC
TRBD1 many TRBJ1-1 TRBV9 CASSLTGEGTEAFF TGTGCCAGCAGCCTCACAGGGGAAGGCACTGAAGCTTTCTTT
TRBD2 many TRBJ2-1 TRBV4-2 CASSQDSGSENEQFF TGTGCCAGCAGCCAAGATAGCGGGAGTGAAAATGAGCAGTTCTTC
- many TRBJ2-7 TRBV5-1 CASSLEQGSYEQYF TGCGCCAGCAGCTTGGAACAGGGCTCGTACGAGCAGTACTTC
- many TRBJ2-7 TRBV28 CASSNKYEQYF TGTGCCAGCAGTAACAAATACGAGCAGTACTTC
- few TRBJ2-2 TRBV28 CASRKRTAGDTGELFF TGTGCCAGCAGGAAAAGGACAGCCGGGGACACCGGGGAGCTGTTTTTT